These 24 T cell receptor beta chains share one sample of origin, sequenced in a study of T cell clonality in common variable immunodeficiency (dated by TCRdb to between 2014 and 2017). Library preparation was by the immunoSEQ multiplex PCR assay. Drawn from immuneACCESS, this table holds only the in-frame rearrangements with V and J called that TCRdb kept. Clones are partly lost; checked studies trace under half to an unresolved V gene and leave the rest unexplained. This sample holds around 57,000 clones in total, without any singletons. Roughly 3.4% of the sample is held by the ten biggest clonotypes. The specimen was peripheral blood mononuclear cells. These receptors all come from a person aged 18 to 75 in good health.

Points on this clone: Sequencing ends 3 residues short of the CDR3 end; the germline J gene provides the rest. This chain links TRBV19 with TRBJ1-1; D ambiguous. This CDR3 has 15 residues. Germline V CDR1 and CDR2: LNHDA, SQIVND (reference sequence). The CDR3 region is CASSIGGGRYNEAFF. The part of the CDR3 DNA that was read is TGTGCCAGTAGTATAGGTGGCGGGAGATATAATGAG.

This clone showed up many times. CDR3: CASSPPMVGVPGYGYTF. CDR3 bases read: TGTGCCAGCTCACCACCAATGGTTGGAGTTCCAGGCTATGGC. The V call is TRBV18, the J call TRBJ1-2, with no clear D. The observed sequence ends 3 residues before the CDR3 terminus, with the missing tail filled in from the germline J gene. The V gene's germline CDR1 is KGHSH and CDR2 LQKENI. Trimming took off 0 bases at V and 4 bases at J, with 18 bases between the two ends. CDR3 length: 17 amino acids.

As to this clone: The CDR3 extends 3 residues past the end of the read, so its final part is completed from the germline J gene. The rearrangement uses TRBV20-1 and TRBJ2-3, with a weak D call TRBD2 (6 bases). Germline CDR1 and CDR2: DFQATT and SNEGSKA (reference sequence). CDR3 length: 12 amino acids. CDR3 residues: CSAHRGGETQYF. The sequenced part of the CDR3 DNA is TGCAGTGCCCACCGGGGAGGAGAGACG.

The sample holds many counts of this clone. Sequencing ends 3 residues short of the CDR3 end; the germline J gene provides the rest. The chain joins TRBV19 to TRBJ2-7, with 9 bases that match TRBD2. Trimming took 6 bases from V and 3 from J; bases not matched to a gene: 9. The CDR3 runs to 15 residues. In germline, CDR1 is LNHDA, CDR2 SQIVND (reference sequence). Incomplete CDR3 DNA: TGTGCCAGTAGCCTAGAAGGGACTAGCAGCTACGAG. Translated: CASSLEGTSSYE. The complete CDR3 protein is CASSLEGTSSYEQYF.

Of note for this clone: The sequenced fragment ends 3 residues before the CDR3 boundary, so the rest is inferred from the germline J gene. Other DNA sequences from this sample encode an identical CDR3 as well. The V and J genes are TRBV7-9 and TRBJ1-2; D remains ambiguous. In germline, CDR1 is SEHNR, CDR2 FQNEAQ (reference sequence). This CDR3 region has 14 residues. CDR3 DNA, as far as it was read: TGTGCCAGCAGCTCTAGCGGGAGCACAGATACC. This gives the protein CASSSSGSTDT. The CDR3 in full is CASSSSGSTDTYTF.

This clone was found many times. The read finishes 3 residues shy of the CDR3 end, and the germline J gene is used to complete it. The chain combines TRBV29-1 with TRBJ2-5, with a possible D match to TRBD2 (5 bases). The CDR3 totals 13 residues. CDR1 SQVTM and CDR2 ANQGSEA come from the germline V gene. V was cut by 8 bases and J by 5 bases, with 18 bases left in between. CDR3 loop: CSFRTLGEETQYF. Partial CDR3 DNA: TGCAGCTTCCGGACGCTCGGGGAGGAGACC.

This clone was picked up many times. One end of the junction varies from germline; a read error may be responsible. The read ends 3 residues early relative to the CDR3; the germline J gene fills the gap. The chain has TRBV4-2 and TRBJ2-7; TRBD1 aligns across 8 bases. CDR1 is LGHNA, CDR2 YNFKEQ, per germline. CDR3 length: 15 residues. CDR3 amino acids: CASSPGQGVAYEQYF. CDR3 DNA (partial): TGCGCCAGCAGCCCTGGACAGGGTGTGGCCTACGAG.

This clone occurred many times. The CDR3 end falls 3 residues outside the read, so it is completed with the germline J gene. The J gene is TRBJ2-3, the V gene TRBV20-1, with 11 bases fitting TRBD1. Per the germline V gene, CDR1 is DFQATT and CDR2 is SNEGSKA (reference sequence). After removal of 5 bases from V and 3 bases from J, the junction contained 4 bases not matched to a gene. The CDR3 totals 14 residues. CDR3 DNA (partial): TGCAGTGCTGGGACAGGGGGTTCTACAGATACG. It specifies CSAGTGGSTDT. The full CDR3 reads CSAGTGGSTDTQYF.

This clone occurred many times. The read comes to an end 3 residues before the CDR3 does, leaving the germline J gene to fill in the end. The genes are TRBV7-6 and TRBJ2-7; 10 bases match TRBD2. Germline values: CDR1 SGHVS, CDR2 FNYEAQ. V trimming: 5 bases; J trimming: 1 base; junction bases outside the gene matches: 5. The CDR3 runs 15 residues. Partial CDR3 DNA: TGTGCCAGCAGCCTAGGGACTAGCGTATCCTACGAG. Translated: CASSLGTSVSYE. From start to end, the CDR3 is CASSLGTSVSYEQYF.

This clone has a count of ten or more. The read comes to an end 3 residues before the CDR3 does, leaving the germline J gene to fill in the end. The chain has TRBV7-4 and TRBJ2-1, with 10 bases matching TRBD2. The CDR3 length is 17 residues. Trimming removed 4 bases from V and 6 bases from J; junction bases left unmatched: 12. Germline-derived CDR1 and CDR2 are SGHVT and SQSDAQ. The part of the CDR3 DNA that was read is TGTGCCAGCAGCTCCCGGGGGCTAGCGGGAGAGGGCAATGAG. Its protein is CASSSRGLAGEGNE. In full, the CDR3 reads CASSSRGLAGEGNEQFF. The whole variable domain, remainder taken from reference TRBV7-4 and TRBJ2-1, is GAGVSQSPRYKVAKRGRDVALRCDSISGHVTLYWYRQTLGQGSEVLTYSQSDAQRDKSGRPSGRFSAERPERSVSTLKIQRTEQGDSAVYLCASSSRGLAGEGNEQFFGPGTRLTVL.

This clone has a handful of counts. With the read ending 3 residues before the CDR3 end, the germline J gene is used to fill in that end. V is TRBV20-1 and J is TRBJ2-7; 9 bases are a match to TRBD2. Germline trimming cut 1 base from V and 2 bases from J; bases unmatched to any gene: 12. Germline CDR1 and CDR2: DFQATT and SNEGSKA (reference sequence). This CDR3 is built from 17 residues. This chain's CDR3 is CSARADVGLAGPYEQYF. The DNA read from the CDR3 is TGCAGTGCTAGAGCAGACGTGGGGCTAGCGGGGCCCTACGAG.

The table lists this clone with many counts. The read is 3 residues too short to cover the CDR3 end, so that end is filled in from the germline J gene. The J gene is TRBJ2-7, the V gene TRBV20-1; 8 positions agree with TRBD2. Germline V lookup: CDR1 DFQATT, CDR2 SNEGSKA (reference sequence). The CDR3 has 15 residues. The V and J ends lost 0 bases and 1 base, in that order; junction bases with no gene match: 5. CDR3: CSARDFLAGSYEQYF. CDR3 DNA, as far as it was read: TGCAGTGCTAGAGATTTCCTAGCGGGTTCCTACGAG.

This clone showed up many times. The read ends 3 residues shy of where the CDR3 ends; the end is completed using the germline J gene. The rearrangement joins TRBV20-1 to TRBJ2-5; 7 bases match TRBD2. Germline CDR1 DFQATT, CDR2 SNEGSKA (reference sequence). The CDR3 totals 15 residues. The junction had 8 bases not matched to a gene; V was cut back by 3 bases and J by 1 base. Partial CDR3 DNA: TGCAGTGCTAGCCGGCGGGGGTCCCTCCAAGAGACC. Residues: CSASRRGSLQET. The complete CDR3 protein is CSASRRGSLQETQYF.

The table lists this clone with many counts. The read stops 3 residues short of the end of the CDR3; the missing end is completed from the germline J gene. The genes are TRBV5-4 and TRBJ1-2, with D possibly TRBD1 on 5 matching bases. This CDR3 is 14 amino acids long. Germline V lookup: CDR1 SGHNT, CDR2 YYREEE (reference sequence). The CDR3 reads CASSLGSGPGGYTF. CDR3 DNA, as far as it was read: TGTGCCAGCAGCTTAGGGTCAGGGCCGGGCGGC.

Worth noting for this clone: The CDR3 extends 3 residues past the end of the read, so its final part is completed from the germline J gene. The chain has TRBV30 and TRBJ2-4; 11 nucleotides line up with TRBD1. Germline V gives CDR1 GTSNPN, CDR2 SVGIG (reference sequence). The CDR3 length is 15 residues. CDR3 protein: CAWSRDRGFNYGQYF. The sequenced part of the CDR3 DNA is TGTGCCTGGAGTAGGGACAGGGGGTTTAACTATGGT.

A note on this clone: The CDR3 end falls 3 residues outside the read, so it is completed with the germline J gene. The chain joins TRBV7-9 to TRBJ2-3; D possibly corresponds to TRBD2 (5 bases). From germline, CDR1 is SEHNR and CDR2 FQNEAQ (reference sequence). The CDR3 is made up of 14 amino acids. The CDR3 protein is CASSPRGSVQPQYF. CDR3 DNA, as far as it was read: TGTGCCAGCAGCCCCCGGGGAAGTGTGCAGCCG.

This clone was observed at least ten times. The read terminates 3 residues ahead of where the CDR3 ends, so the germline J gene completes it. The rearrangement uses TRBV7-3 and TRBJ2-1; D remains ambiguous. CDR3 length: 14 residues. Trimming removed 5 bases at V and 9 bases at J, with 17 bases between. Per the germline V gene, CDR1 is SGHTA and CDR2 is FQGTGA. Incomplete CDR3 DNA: TGTGCCAGCAGCCCCAAGTTAGGGCCCGGTGAG. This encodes CASSPKLGPGE. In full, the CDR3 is CASSPKLGPGEQFF.

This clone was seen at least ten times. CDR3 sequence: CASSPRQGLEQFF. The part of the CDR3 DNA that was read is TGTGCCAGCTCACCACGGCAGGGCCTTGAG. The rearrangement joins TRBV18 to TRBJ2-1, with D maybe TRBD1 (5 bases). The read is 3 residues too short to cover the CDR3 end, so that end is filled in from the germline J gene. This CDR3 has 13 amino acids. Per the germline V gene, CDR1 is KGHSH and CDR2 is LQKENI. Trimming removed 1 base at V and 9 bases at J, with 10 bases between.

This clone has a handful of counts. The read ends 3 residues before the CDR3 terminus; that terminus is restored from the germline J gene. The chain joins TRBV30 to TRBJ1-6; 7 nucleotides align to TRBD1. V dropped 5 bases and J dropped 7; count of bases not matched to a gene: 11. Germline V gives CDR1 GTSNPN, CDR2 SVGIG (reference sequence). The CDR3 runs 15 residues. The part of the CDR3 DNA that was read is TGTGCCTGGTCCCGGGACAGAATTAGGAATTCACCC. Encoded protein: CAWSRDRIRNSP. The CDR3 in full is CAWSRDRIRNSPLHF.

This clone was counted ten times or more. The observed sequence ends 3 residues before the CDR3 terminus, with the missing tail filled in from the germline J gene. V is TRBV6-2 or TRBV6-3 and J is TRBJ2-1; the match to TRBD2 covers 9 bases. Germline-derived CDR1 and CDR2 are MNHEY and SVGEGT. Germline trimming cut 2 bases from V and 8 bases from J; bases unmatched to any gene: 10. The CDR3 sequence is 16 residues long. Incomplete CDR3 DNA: TGTGCCAGCAGTTACGGTAGCGGGAGTCCTCCGGATGAG. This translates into CASSYGSGSPPDE. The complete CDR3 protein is CASSYGSGSPPDEQFF.

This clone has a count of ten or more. The CDR3 loop is CASSTRTGGLEKLFF. CDR3 DNA, as far as it was read: TGTGCCAGCAGCACCCGGACAGGGGGATTGGAAAAA. This sequence joins TRBV5-5 and TRBJ1-4; 10 bases are a match to TRBD1. Read sequence stops 3 residues before the CDR3 end, and the germline J gene provides the missing end. CDR3 size: 15 residues. Per the germline V gene, CDR1 is SGHKS and CDR2 is YYEKEE (reference sequence). V was clipped by 4 bases and J by 8 bases; unmatched bases: 8.

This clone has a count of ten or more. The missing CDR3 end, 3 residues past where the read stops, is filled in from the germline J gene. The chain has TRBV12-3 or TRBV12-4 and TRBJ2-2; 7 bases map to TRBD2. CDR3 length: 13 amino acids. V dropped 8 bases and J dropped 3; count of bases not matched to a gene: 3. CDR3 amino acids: CASAGVDTGELFF. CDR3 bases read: TGTGCCAGCGCGGGAGTTGACACCGGGGAG.

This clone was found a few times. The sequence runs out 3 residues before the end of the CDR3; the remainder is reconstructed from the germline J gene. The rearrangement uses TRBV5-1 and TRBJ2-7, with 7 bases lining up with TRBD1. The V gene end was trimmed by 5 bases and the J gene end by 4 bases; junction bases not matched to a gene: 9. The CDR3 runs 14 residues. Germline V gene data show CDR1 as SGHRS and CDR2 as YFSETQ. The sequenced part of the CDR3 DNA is TGCGCCAGCAGTCTACCGGGACAGACTTACGAG. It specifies CASSLPGQTYE. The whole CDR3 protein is CASSLPGQTYEQYF.

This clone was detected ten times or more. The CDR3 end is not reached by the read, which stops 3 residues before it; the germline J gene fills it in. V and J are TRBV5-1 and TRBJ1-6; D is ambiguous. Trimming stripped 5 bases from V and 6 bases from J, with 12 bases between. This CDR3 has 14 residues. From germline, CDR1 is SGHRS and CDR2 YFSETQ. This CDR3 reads CASRRASGNSPLHF. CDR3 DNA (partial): TGCGCCAGCAGGCGAGCTAGTGGTAATTCACCC.